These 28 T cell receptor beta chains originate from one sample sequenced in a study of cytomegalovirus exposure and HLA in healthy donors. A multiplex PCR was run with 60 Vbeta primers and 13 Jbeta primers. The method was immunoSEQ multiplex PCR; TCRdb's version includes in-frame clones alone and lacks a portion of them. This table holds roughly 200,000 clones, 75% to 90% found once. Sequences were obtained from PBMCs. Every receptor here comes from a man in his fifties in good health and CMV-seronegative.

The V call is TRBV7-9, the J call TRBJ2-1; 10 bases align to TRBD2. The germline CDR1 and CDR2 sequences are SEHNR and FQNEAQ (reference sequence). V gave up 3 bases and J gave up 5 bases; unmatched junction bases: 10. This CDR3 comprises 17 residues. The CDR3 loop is CASSFGPSGGRDNEQFF. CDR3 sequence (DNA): TGTGCCAGCAGCTTCGGTCCTAGCGGGGGCCGGGACAATGAGCAGTTCTTC.

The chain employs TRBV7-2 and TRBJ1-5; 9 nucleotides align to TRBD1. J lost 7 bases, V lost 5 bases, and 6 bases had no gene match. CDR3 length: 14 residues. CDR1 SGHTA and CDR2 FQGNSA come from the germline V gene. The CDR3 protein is CASSRTGGGQPQHF. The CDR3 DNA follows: TGTGCCAGCAGCCGAACAGGGGGCGGCCAGCCCCAGCATTTT.

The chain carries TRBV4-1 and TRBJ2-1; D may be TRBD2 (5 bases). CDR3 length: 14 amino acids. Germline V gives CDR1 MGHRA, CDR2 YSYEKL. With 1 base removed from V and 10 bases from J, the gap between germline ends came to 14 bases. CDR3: CASSQVQGRGEQFF. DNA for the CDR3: TGCGCCAGCAGCCAAGTCCAAGGCCGCGGGGAGCAGTTCTTC.

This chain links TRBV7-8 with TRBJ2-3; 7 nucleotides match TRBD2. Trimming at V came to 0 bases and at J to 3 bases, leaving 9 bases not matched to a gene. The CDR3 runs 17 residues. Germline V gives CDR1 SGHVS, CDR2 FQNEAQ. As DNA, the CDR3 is TGTGCCAGCAGCTTAGCTTCCGGGGGGAGACCAACAGATACGCAGTATTTT. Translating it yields CASSLASGGRPTDTQYF.

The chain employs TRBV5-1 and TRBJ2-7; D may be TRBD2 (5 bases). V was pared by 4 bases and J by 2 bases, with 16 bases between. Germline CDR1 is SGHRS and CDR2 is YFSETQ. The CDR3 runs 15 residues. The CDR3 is CASSPAGGYTYEQYF. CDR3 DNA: TGCGCCAGCAGCCCGGCTGGAGGCTATACCTACGAGCAGTACTTC.

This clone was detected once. The CDR3 sequence is CASSRDYMAGELFF. In DNA form, the CDR3 reads TGTGCCAGCAGCCGGGACTATATGGCCGGGGAGCTGTTTTTT. J is TRBJ2-2 and V is TRBV2, with 7 nucleotides matching TRBD2. V lost 6 bases, J lost 6 bases, and 7 bases stayed unmatched. The CDR3 has 14 amino acids. Germline V gene data show CDR1 as SNHLY and CDR2 as FYNNEI. The complete variable domain, with remaining parts taken from reference TRBV2 and TRBJ2-2, reads EPEVTQTPSHQVTQMGQEVILRCVPISNHLYFYWYRQILGQKVEFLVSFYNNEISEKSEIFDDQFSVERPDGSNFTLKIRSTKLEDSAMYFCASSRDYMAGELFFGEGSRLTVL.

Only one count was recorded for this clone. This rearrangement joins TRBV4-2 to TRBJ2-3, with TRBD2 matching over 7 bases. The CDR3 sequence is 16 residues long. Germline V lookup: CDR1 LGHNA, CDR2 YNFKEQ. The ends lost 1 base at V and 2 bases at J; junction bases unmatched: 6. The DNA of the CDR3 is TGTGCCAGCAGCCAAGGGCCGGGGGGAATCACAGATACGCAGTATTTT. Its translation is CASSQGPGGITDTQYF.

DNA of the CDR3: TGTGCCAGCAGCTTGGTGGGGGCGAATTACGAGCAGTACTTC. This translates into CASSLVGANYEQYF. V is TRBV5-6 and J is TRBJ2-7, with a possible D match to TRBD1 (6 bases). The germline V and J ends were trimmed by 0 bases and 4 bases, with 11 bases remaining between them. The CDR3 runs 14 residues. The germline CDR1 and CDR2 sequences are SGHDT and YYEEEE.

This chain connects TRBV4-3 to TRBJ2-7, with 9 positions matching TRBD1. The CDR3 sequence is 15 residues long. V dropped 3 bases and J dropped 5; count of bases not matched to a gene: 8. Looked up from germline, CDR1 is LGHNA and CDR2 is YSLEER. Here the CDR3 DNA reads TGCGCCAGCAGCCACACCGGGACAGGGACCCACGAGCAGTACTTC. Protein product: CASSHTGTGTHEQYF.

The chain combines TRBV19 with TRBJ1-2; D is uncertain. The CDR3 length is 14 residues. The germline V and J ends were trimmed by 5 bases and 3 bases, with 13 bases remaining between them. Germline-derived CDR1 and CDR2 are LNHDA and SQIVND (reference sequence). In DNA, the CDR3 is TGTGCCAGTAGTGAGGCGCGGGGTCACTATGGCTACACCTTC. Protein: CASSEARGHYGYTF. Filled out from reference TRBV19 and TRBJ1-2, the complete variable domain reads DGGITQSPKYLFRKEGQNVTLSCEQNLNHDAMYWYRQDPGQGLRLIYYSQIVNDFQKGDIAEGYSVSREKKESFPLTVTSAQKNPTAFYLCASSEARGHYGYTFGSGTRLTVV.

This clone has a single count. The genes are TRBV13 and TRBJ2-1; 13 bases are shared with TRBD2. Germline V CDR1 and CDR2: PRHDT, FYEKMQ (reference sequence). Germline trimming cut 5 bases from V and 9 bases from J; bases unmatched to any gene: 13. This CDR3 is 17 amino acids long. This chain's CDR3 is CASSPGELAGGPGEQFF. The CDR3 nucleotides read TGTGCCAGCAGCCCCGGCGAACTAGCGGGGGGGCCAGGTGAGCAGTTCTTC.

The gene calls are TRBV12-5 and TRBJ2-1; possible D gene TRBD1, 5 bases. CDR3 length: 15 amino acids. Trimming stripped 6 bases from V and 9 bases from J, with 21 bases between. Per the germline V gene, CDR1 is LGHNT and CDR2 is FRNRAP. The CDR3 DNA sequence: TGTGCTAGTGGGCCGGGTCTAAGGGGATTCGGTGAGCAGTTCTTC. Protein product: CASGPGLRGFGEQFF. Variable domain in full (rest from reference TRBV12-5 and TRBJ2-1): DARVTQTPRHKVTEMGQEVTMRCQPILGHNTVFWYRQTMMQGLELLAYFRNRAPLDDSGMPKDRFSAEMPDATLATLKIQPSEPRDSAVYFCASGPGLRGFGEQFFGPGTRLTVL.

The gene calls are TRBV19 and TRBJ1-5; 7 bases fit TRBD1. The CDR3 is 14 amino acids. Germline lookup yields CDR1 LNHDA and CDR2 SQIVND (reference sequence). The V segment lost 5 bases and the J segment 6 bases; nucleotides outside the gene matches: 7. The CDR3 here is CASSPRQGLQPQHF. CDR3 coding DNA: TGTGCCAGTAGTCCAAGACAGGGTCTTCAGCCCCAGCATTTT.

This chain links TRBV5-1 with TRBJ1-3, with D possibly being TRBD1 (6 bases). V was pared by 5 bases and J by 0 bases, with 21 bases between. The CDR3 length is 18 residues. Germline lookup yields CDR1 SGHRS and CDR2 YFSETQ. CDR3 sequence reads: CASRLGRGAISSGNTIYF. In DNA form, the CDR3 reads TGCGCCAGCAGGCTGGGCAGGGGTGCTATCTCCTCTGGAAACACCATATATTTT.

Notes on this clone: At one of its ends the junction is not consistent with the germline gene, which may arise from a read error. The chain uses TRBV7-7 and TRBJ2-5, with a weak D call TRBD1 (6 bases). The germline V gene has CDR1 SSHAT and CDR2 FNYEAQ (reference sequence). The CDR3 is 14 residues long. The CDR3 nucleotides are TGTGCTAGCAGCCCGGGACAAAGTGGGGAGACCCAGTACTTC. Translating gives CASSPGQSGETQYF.

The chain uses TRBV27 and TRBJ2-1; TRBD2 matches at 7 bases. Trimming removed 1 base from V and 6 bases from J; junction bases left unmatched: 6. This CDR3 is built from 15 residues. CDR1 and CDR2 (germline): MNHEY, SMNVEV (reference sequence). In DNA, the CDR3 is TGTGCCAGCAGTTTATTTGCGGGAGCGACCAATGAGCAGTTCTTC. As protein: CASSLFAGATNEQFF.

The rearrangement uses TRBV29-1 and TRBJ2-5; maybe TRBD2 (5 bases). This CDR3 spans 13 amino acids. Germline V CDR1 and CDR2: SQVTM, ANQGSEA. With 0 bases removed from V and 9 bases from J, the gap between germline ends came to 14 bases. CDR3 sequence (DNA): TGCAGCGTTGAAGATATAGGGCTCGGGGCCCAGTACTTC. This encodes CSVEDIGLGAQYF.

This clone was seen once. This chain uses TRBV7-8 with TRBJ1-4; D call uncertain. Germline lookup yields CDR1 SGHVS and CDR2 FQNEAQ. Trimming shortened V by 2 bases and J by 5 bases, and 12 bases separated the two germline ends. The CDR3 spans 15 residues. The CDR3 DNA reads TGTGCCAGCAGCTTACGGGGAGCCCTAAATGAAAAACTGTTTTTT. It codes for CASSLRGALNEKLFF.

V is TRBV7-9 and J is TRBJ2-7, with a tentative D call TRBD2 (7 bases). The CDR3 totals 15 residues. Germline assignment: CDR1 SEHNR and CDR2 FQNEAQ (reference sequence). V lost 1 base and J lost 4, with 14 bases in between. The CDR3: CASSLEIGGEYEQYF. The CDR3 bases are TGTGCCAGCAGCTTAGAAATAGGGGGGGAATACGAGCAGTACTTC.

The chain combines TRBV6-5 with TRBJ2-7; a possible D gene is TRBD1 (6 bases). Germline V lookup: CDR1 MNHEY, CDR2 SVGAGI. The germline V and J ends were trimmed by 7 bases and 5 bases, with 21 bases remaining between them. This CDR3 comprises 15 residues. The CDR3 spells CASTPAGAGDHEQYF. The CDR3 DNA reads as TGTGCCAGCACGCCGGCCGGGGCAGGGGACCACGAGCAGTACTTC.

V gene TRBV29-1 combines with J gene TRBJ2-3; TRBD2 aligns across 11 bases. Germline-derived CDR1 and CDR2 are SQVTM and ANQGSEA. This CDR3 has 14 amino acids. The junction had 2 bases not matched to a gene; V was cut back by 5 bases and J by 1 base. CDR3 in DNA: TGCAGCGTTCAGGGACTAGCGGGCACAGATACGCAGTATTTT. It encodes CSVQGLAGTDTQYF.

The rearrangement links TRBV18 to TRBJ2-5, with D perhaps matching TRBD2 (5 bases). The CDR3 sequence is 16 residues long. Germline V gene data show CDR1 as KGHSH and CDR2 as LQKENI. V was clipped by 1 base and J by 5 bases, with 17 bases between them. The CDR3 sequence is CASSPRTASSGETQYF. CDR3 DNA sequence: TGTGCCAGCTCACCACGAACAGCTAGCAGTGGCGAGACCCAGTACTTC.

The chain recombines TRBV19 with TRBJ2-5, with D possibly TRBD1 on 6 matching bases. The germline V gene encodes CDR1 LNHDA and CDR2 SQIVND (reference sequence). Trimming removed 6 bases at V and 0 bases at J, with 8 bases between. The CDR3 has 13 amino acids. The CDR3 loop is CASSRQDQETQYF. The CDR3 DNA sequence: TGTGCCAGTAGCCGACAGGACCAAGAGACCCAGTACTTC.

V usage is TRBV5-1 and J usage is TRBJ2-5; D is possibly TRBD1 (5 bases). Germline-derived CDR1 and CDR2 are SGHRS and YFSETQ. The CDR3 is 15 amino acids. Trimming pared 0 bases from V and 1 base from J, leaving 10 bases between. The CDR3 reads CASSLVAGSQETQYF. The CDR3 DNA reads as TGCGCCAGCAGCTTGGTAGCAGGGTCCCAAGAGACCCAGTACTTC.

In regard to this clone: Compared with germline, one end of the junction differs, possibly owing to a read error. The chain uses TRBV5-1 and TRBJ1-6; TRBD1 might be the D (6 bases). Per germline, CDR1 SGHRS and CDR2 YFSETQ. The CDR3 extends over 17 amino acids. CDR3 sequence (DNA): TGCGCCAGCAGGTTGGATACGGGGGGGACACCTAATTCACCCCTCCACTTT. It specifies CASRLDTGGTPNSPLHF. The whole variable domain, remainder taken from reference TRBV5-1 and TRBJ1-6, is KAGVTQTPRYLIKTRGQQVTLSCSPISGHRSVSWYQQTPGQGLQFLFEYFSETQRNKGNFPGRFSGRQFSNSRSEMNVSTLELGDSALYLCASRLDTGGTPNSPLHFGNGTRLTVT.

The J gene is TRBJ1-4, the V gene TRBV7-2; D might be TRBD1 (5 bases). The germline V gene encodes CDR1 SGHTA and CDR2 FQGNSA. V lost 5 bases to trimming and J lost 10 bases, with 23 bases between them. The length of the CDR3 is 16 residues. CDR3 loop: CASSIKGPGGSGKLFF. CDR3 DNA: TGTGCCAGCAGCATAAAGGGCCCCGGGGGATCAGGAAAACTGTTTTTT.

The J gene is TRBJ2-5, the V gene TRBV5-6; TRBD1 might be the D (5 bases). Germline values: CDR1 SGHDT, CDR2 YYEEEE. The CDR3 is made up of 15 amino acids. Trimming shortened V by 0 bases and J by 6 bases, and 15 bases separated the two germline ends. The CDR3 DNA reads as TGTGCCAGCAGCTTGGCCTATCAGGGAAGGAAGACCCAGTACTTC. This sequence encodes CASSLAYQGRKTQYF.

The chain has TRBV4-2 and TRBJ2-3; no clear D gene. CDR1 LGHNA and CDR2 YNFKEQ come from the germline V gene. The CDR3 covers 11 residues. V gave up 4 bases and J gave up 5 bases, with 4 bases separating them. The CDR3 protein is CASSLVDTQYF. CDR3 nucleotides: TGTGCCAGCAGCCTCGTAGATACGCAGTATTTT.